The next 10 T cell receptor beta chains were all read from a single sample in a study of molecular identifiers for immune sequencing clone quantification. One entry per CDR3 protein, called by TCRdb with MiXCR from the PCR reads. Of some 320,000 distinct CDR3 sequences listed, roughly 24% are singletons. The sequencing sample was made of naive CD8+ T cells from blood, with Jurkat cell RNA spiked in. Subset in this sample: FACS-sorted CD8+CD4-CCR7+CD45RA+ naive T cells. The receptors were sampled from a human donor in good health. Some libraries in this study had Jurkat cell RNA spiked in.

This clonotype has just a few counts. The chain is built from TRBV6-2 or TRBV6-3 and TRBJ1-5, with D hard to call. V lost 0 bases, J lost 0 bases, and 9 bases lay in between. The CDR3 loop spans 16 amino acids. The germline gives CDR1 MNHEY, CDR2 SVGEGT. The CDR3 bases are TGTGCCAGCAGTTACTCGGCCAGGTATAGCAATCAGCCCCAGCATTTT. It specifies CASSYSARYSNQPQHF.

The table lists this clonotype with a few counts. The chain combines TRBV2 with TRBJ2-3, with a possible D match to TRBD1 (6 bases). Trimming took off 2 bases at V and 2 bases at J, with 14 bases between the two ends. Looked up from germline, CDR1 is SNHLY and CDR2 is FYNNEI. The CDR3 totals 16 residues. The CDR3 loop reads CASSEMIQGSTDTQYF. The CDR3 region has the DNA TGTGCCAGCAGTGAAATGATACAGGGTTCCACAGATACGCAGTATTTT.

In its sample, this clonotype was seen many times. In DNA, the CDR3 is TGTGCCACCAGTGATTCAGCGGGGGGCACAGATACGCAGTATTTT. Its translation: CATSDSAGGTDTQYF. This chain uses TRBV24-1 with TRBJ2-3, with 8 bases lining up with TRBD2. The CDR3 is made up of 15 amino acids. The trim removed 2 bases at V and 1 base at J, leaving 1 base unmatched. The germline V gene has CDR1 KGHDR and CDR2 SFDVKD.

The J gene is TRBJ2-6, the V gene TRBV19, with D hard to call. Germline CDR1 reads LNHDA; CDR2 reads SQIVND (reference sequence). The CDR3 extends over 14 amino acids. The ends were cut back, 3 bases at V and 0 bases at J, with 3 bases in the middle. The CDR3 here is CASSILSGANVLTF. The CDR3 DNA reads TGTGCCAGTAGTATCCTCTCTGGGGCCAACGTCCTGACTTTC.

This clonotype occurred a few times. The chain combines TRBV12-3 or TRBV12-4 with TRBJ2-2, with a tentative D call TRBD1 (7 bases). This CDR3 has 14 amino acids. V shed 5 bases and J shed 6 bases, with 13 bases lying between them. CDR3 amino acids: CASSPQGGAGELFF. DNA of the CDR3: TGTGCCAGCAGTCCTCAGGGGGGCGCCGGGGAGCTGTTTTTT.

This clonotype was detected only a few times. The chain is built from TRBV4-3 and TRBJ2-2; weak D call: TRBD1 (5 bases). Trimming took off 2 bases at V and 0 bases at J, with 10 bases between the two ends. This CDR3 is built from 16 residues. Germline V lookup: CDR1 LGHNA, CDR2 YSLEER. CDR3 nucleotides: TGCGCCAGCAGCCAATCGAGGACAACGAACACCGGGGAGCTGTTTTTT. Amino acid sequence: CASSQSRTTNTGELFF.

This clonotype has a single count. The chain joins TRBV7-9 to TRBJ2-7; the match to TRBD1 covers 9 bases. Germline V gene lookup returns CDR1 SEHNR and CDR2 FQNEAQ (reference sequence). The CDR3 is 15 residues long. After removal of 5 bases from V and 8 bases from J, the junction contained 13 bases not matched to a gene. CDR3 bases: TGTGCCAGCAGCCAGTCACGGGACAGGGTAGGCAAGCAGTACTTC. This translates into CASSQSRDRVGKQYF.

This sequence joins TRBV19 and TRBJ2-3, with 9 bases matching TRBD1. This CDR3 is 15 amino acids long. The V gene end was trimmed by 4 bases and the J gene end by 1 base; junction bases not matched to a gene: 3. Germline lookup yields CDR1 LNHDA and CDR2 SQIVND (reference sequence). CDR3 nucleotides: TGTGCCAGTAGTACCCGGACAGGGGGCACAGATACGCAGTATTTT. Translating it yields CASSTRTGGTDTQYF.

The chain is built from TRBV4-3 and TRBJ2-7; 10 bases are a match to TRBD1. This CDR3 comprises 15 residues. J gave up 2 bases and V 0 bases, and 1 base lay outside the gene matches. Germline V gene sequence: CDR1 LGHNA, CDR2 YSLEER. CDR3 sequence reads: CASSQEDRGPYEQYF. The CDR3 DNA reads as TGCGCCAGCAGCCAAGAAGACAGGGGGCCCTACGAGCAGTACTTC.

The table lists this clonotype with many counts. V and J are TRBV12-3 or TRBV12-4 and TRBJ2-1, with TRBD1 matching over 11 bases. The CDR3 has 14 amino acids. J gave up 6 bases and V 3 bases, and 1 base lay outside the gene matches. The CDR3 loop is CASSLGTGGNEQFF. CDR3 nucleotides: TGTGCCAGCAGTTTGGGGACAGGGGGCAATGAGCAGTTCTTC.